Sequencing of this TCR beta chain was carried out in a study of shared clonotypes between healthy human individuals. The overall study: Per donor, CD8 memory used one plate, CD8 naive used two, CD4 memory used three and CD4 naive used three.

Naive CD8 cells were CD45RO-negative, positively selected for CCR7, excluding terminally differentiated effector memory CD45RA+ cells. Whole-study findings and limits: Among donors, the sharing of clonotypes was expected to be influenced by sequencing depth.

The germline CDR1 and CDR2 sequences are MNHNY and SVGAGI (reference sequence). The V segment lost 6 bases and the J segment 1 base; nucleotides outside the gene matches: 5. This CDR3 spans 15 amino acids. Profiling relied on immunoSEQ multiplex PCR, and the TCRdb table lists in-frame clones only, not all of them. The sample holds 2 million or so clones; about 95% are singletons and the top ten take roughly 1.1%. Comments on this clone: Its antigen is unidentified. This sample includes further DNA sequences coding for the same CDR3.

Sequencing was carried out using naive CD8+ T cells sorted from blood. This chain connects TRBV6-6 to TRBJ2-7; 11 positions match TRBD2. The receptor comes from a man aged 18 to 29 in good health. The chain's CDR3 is CASRGGLADSYEQYF. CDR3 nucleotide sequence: TGTGCCAGCAGGGGGGGACTAGCGGATTCCTACGAGCAGTACTTC.